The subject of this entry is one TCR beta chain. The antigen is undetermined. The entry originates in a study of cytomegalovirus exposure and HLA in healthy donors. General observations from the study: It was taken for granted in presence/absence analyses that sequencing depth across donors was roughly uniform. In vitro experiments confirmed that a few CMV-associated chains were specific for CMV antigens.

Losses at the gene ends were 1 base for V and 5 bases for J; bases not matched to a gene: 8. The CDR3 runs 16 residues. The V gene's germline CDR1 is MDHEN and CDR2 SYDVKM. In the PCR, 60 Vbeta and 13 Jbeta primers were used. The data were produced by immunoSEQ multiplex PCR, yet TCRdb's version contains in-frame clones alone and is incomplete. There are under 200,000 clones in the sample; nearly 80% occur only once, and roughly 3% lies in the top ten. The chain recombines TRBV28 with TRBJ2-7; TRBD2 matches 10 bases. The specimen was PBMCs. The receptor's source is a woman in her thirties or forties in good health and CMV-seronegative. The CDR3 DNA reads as TGTGCCAGCAGTTTATCAGGCAGCGGGGGGGCCCACGAGCAGTACTTC. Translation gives CASSLSGSGGAHEQYF.